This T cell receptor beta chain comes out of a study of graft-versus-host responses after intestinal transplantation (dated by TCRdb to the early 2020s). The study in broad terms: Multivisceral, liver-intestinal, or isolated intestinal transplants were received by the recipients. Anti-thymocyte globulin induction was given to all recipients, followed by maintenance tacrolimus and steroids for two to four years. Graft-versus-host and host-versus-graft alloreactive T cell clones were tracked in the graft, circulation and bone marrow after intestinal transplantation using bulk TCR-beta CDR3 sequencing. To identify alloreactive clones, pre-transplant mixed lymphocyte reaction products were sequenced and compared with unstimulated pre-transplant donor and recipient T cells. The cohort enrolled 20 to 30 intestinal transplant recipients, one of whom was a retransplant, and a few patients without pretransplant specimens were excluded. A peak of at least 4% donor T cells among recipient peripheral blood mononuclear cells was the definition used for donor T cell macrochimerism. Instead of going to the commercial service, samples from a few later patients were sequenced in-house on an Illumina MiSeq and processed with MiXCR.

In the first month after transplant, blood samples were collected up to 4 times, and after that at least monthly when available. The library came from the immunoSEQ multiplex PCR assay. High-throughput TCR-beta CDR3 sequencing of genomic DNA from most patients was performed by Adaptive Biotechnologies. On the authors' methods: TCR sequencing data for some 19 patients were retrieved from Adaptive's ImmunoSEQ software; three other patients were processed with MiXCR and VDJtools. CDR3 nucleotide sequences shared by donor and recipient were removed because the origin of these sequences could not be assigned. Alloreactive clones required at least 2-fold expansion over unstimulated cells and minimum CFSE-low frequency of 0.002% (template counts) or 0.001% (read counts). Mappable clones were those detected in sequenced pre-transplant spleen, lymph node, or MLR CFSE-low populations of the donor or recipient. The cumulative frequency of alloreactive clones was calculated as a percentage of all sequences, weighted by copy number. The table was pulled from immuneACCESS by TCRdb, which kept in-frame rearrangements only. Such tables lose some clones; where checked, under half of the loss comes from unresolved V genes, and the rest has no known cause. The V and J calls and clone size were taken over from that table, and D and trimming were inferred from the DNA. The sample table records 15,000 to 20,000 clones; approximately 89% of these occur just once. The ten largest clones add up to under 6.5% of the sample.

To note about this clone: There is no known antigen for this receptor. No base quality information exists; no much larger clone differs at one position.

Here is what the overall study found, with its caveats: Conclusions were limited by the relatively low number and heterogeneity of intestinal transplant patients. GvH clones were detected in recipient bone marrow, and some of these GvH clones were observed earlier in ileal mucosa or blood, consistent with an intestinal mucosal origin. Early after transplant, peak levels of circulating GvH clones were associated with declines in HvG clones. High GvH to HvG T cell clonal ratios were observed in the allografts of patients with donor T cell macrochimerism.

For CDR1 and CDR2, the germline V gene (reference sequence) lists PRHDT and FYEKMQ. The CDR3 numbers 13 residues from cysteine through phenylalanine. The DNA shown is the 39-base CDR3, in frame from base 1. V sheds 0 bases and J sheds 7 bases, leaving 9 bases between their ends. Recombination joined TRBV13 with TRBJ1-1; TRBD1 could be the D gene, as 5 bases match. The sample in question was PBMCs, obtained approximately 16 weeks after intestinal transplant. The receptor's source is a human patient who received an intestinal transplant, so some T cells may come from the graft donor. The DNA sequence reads TGTGCCAGCAGCTTAGGGACAGAAGTTGAAGCTTTCTTT. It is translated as CASSLGTEVEAFF.